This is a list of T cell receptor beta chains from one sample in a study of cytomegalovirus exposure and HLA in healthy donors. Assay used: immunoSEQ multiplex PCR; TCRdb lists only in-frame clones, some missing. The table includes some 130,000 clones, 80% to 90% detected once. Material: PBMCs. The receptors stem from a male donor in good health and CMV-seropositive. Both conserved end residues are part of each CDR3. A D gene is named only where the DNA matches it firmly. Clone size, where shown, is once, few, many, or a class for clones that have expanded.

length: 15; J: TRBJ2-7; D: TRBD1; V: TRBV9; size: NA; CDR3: CASSAAGGESYEQYF; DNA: TGTGCCAGCAGCGCCGCAGGGGGAGAATCCTACGAGCAGTACTTC
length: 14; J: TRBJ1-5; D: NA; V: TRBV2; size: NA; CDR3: CASKISEADQPQHF; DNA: TGTGCCAGCAAAATCTCGGAGGCAGATCAGCCCCAGCATTTT
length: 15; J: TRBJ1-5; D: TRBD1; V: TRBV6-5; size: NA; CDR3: CASSATGGVDQPQHF; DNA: TGTGCCAGCAGTGCGACAGGGGGCGTGGATCAGCCCCAGCATTTT
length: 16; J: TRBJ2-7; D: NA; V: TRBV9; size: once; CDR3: CASSVAPQSELYEQYF; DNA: TGTGCCAGCAGCGTAGCCCCCCAGAGCGAACTCTACGAGCAGTACTTC
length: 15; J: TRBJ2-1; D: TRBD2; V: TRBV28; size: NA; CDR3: CASILGRDSYNEQFF; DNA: TGTGCCAGCATCTTAGGGAGGGACTCCTACAATGAGCAGTTCTTC
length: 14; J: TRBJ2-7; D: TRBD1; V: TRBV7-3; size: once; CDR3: CASSEDRGAYEQYF; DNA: TGTGCCAGCAGCGAAGACAGGGGGGCCTACGAGCAGTACTTC
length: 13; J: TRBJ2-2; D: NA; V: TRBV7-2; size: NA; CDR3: CASSRGATGELFF; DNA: TGTGCCAGCAGCCGAGGCGCGACCGGGGAGCTGTTTTTT
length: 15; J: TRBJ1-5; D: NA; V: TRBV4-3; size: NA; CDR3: CASSQDLTENQPQHF; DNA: TGCGCCAGCAGCCAAGATCTAACAGAAAATCAGCCCCAGCATTTT
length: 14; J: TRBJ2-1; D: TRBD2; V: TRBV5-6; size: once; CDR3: CASGGLAVYNEQFF; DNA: TGTGCCAGCGGGGGACTAGCTGTATACAATGAGCAGTTCTTC
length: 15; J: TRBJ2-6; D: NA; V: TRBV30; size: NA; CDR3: CAWSTTGWGANVLTF; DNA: TGTGCCTGGAGTACCACAGGGTGGGGGGCCAACGTCCTGACTTTC
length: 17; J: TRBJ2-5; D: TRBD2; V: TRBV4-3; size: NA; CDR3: CASSREISGRSQETQYF; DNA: TGCGCCAGCAGCCGAGAGATCAGCGGGAGAAGCCAAGAGACCCAGTACTTC
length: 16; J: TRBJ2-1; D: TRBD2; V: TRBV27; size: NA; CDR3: CASSYPGTSGRNEQFF; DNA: TGTGCCAGCAGTTACCCCGGGACTAGCGGGAGGAATGAGCAGTTCTTC
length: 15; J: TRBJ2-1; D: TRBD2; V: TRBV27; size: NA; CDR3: CASSFLAGDVNEQFF; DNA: TGTGCCAGCAGTTTCCTAGCGGGAGATGTCAATGAGCAGTTCTTC
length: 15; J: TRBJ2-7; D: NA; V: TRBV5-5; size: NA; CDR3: CASSLEPAEAYEQYF; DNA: TGTGCCAGCAGCTTGGAACCTGCGGAAGCCTACGAGCAGTACTTC
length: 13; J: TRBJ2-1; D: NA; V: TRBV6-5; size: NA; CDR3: CASSYPQGNEQFF; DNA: TGTGCCAGCAGTTACCCGCAGGGGAATGAGCAGTTCTTC
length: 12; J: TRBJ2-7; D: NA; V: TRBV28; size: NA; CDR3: CASSFYVGMSYF; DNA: TGTGCCAGCAGTTTCTACGTTGGTATGTCCTACTTC
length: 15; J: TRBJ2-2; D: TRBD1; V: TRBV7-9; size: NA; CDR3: CASSVRQGLTGELFF; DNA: TGTGCCAGCAGCGTAAGACAGGGCCTCACCGGGGAGCTGTTTTTT
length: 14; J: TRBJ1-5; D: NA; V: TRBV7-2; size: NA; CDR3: CASSLVAVNQPQHF; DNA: TGTGCCAGCAGCTTAGTGGCGGTCAATCAGCCCCAGCATTTT
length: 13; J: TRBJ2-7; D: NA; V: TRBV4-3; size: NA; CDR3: CASSQGGRDLQYF; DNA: TGCGCCAGCAGCCAGGGAGGACGGGACCTTCAGTACTTC
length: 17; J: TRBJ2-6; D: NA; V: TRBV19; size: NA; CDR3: CASSTQGHTPGANVLTF; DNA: TGTGCCAGTAGTACCCAAGGACATACCCCTGGGGCCAACGTCCTGACTTTC
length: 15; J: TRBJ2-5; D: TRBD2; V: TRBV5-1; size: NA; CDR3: CASSPLAGGRETQYF; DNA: TGCGCCAGCAGCCCGTTAGCGGGAGGGCGCGAGACCCAGTACTTC
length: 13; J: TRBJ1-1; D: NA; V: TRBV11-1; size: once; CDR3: CASRRGTYTEAFF; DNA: TGTGCCAGCCGAAGGGGGACCTACACTGAAGCTTTCTTT
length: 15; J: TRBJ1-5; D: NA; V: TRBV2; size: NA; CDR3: CASTLWGDSNQPQHF; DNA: TGTGCCAGCACATTGTGGGGGGATAGCAATCAGCCCCAGCATTTT
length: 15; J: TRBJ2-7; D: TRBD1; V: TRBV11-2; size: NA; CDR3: CASSYRPGQSYEQYF; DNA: TGTGCCAGCAGCTACCGTCCGGGACAGTCCTACGAGCAGTACTTC
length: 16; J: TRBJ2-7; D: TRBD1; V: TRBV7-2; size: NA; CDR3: CASSLVGTGVGYEQYF; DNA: TGTGCCAGCAGCTTAGTCGGGACAGGGGTGGGCTACGAGCAGTACTTC
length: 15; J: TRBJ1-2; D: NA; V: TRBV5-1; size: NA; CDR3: CASSLGVDKGNGYTF; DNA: TGCGCCAGCAGCTTGGGGGTTGACAAAGGAAATGGCTACACCTTC
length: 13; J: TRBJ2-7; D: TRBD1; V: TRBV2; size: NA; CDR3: CAAAGDRVYEQYF; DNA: TGTGCCGCAGCAGGGGACAGGGTATACGAGCAGTACTTC
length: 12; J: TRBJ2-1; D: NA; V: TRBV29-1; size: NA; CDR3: CSVPMQSHEQFF; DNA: TGCAGCGTTCCCATGCAGTCCCATGAGCAGTTCTTC
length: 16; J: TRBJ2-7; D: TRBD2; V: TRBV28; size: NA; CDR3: CASSPRGSGRGYEQYF; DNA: TGTGCCAGCAGCCCCCGGGGCAGCGGGAGGGGATACGAGCAGTACTTC
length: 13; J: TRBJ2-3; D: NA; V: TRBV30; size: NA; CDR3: CAWSTGTPDTQYF; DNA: TGTGCCTGGAGTACCGGGACTCCGGATACGCAGTATTTT
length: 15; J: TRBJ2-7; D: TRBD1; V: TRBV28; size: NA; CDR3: CASSRPGQPPYEQYF; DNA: TGTGCCAGCAGTCGACCGGGACAGCCGCCCTACGAGCAGTACTTC
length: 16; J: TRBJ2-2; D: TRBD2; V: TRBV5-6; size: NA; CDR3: CASSSVSGTNTGELFF; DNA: TGTGCCAGCAGCTCCGTTAGCGGGACGAACACCGGGGAGCTGTTTTTT
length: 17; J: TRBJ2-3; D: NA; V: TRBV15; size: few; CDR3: CATSRDTLPLAADTQYF; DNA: TGTGCCACCAGCAGAGACACCCTCCCCCTGGCAGCAGATACGCAGTATTTT
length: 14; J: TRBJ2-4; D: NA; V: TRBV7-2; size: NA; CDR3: CASSPLRGKNIQYF; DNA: TGTGCCAGCAGCCCCTTACGGGGGAAAAACATTCAGTACTTC
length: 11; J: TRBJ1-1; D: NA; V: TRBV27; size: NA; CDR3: CASSSSYEAFF; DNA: TGTGCCAGCAGTTCATCCTATGAAGCTTTCTTT
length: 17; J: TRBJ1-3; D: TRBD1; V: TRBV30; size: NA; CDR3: CAWSAHTLGQGGNTIYF; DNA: TGTGCCTGGAGTGCGCATACTTTGGGACAGGGTGGAAACACCATATATTTT
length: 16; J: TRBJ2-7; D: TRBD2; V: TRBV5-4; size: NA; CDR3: CASSSYLSSGTYEQYF; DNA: TGTGCCAGCAGCTCATACCTCTCTAGCGGGACCTACGAGCAGTACTTC
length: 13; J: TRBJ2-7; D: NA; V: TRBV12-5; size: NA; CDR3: CASGLGDTSEQYF; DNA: TGTGCTAGTGGTTTGGGGGACACAAGTGAGCAGTACTTC
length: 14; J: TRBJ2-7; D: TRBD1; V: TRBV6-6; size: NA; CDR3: CASRPRQGSYEQYF; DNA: TGTGCCAGCAGGCCTCGACAGGGTTCCTACGAGCAGTACTTC
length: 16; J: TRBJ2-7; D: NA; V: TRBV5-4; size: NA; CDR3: CASSFKGAPVSYEQYF; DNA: TGTGCCAGCAGCTTTAAAGGGGCGCCTGTGTCCTACGAGCAGTACTTC
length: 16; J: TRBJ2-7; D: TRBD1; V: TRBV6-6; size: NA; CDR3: CASSGQGPAVSYEQYF; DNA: TGTGCCAGCTCGGGACAGGGGCCCGCTGTCTCCTACGAGCAGTACTTC